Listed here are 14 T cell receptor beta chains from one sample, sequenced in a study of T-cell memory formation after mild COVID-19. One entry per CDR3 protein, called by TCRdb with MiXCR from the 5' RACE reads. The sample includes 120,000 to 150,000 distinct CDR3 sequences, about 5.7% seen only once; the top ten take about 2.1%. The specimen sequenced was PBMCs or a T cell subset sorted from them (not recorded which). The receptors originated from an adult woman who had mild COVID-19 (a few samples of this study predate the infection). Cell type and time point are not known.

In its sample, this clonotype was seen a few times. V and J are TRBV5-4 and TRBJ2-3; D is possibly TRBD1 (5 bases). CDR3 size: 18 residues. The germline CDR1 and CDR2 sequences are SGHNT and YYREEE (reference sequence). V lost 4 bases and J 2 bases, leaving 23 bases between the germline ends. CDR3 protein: CASSLGWSGPISTDTQYF. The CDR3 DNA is TGTGCCAGCAGCCTCGGGTGGTCAGGGCCCATTTCCACAGATACGCAGTATTTT.

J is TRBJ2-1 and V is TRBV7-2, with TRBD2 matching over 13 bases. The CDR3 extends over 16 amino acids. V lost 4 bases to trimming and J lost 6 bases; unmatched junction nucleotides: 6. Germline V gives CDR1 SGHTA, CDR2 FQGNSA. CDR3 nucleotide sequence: TGTGCCAGCAGCTCCCCCGGGACTAGCGGGATCAATGAGCAGTTCTTC. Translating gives CASSSPGTSGINEQFF.

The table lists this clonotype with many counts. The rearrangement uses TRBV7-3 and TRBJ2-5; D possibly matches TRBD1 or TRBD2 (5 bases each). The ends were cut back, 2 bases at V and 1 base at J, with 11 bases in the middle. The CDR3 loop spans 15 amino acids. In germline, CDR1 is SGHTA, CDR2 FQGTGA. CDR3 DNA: TGTGCCAGCAGCTTAGGCTCAGGGAGCCAAGAGACCCAGTACTTC. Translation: CASSLGSGSQETQYF.

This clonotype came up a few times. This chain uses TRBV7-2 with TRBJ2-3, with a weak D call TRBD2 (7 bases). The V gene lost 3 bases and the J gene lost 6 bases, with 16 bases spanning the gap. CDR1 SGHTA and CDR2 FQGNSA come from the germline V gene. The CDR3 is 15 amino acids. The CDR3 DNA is TGTGCCAGCAGCTTTAGGGGGGGGTACATGGATACGCAGTATTTT. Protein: CASSFRGGYMDTQYF.

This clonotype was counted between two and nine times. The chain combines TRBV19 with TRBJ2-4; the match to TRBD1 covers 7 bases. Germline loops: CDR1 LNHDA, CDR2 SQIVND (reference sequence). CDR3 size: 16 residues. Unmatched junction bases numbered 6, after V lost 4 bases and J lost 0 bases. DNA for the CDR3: TGTGCCAGTAGTAACGACAGGGAAATAGCCAAAAACATTCAGTACTTC. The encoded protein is CASSNDREIAKNIQYF.

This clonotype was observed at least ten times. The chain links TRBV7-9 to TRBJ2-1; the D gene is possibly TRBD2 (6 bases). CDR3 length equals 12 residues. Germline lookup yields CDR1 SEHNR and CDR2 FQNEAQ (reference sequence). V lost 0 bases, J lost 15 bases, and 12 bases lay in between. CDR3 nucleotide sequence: TGTGCCAGCAGCTTAGCGGACTATTCCACGTTCTTC. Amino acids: CASSLADYSTFF.

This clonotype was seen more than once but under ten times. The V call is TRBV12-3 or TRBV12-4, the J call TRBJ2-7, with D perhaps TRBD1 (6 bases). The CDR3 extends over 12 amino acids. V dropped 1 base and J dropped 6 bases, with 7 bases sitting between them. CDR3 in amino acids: CASSLGGLEQYF. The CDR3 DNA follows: TGTGCCAGCAGTTTAGGGGGGCTCGAGCAGTACTTC.

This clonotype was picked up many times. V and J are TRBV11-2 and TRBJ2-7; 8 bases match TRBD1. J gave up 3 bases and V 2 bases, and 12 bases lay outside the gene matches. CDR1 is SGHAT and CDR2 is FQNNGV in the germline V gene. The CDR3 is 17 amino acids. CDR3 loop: CASSLLPDRVGLYEQYF. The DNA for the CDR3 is TGTGCCAGCAGCTTACTACCGGACAGGGTTGGACTCTACGAGCAGTACTTC.

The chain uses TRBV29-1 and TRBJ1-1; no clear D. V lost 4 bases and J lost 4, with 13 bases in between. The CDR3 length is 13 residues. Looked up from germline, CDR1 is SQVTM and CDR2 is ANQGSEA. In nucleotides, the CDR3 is TGCAGCGTTGGTGTGGGGTCCGGCACTGAAGCTTTCTTT. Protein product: CSVGVGSGTEAFF.

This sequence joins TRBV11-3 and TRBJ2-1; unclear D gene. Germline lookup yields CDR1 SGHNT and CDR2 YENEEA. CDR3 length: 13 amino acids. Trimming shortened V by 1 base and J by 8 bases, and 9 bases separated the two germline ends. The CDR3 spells CASSLGRMDEQFF. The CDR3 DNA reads TGTGCCAGCAGCTTAGGTCGTATGGATGAGCAGTTCTTC. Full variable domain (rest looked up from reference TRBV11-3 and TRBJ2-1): EAGVVQSPRYKIIEKKQPVAFWCNPISGHNTLYWYLQNLGQGPELLIRYENEEAVDDSQLPKDRFSAERLKGVDSTLKIQPAELGDSAVYLCASSLGRMDEQFFGPGTRLTVL.

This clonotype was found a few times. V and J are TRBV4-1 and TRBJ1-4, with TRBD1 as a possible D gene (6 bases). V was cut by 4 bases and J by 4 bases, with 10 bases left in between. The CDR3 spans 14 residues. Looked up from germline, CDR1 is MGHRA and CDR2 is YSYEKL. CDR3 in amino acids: CASSRTGLNEKLFF. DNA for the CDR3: TGCGCCAGCAGCCGAACAGGGCTTAATGAAAAACTGTTTTTT.

The CDR3 region has the DNA TGTGCCAGCAGTTACCCTCGAGAGGTGCTAGCGGGGGCCCCGGAGACCCAGTACTTC. Translation: CASSYPREVLAGAPETQYF. The gene calls are TRBV6-6 and TRBJ2-5; 10 bases fit TRBD2. The V and J ends lost 2 bases and 5 bases, in that order; junction bases with no gene match: 17. CDR1 and CDR2 (germline): MNHNY, SVGAGI (reference sequence). The CDR3 runs 19 residues.

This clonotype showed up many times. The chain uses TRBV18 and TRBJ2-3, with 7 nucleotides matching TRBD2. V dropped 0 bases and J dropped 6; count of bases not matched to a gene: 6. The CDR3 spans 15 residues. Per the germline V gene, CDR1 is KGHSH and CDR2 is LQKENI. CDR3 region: CASSPPGTTRDTQYF. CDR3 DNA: TGTGCCAGCTCACCACCCGGGACTACCCGTGATACGCAGTATTTT.

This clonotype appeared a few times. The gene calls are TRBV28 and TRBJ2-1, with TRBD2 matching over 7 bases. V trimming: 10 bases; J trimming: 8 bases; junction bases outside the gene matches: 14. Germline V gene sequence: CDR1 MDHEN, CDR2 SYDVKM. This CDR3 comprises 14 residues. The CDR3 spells CATKETGREDEQFF. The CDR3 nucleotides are TGTGCCACCAAAGAAACGGGGAGGGAGGATGAGCAGTTCTTC.